Below, 20 T cell receptor beta chains from the same sample are listed, as sequenced in a study of PD-L1 blockade in urothelial cancer. Measured with immunoSEQ multiplex PCR; TCRdb has only the in-frame clones, and not every one. The repertoire consists of around 30,000 clones, with around 83% occurring once and the leading ten covering roughly 29%. The source was PBMCs, collected around atezolizumab (anti-PD-L1) treatment. The receptors stem from a man aged 55-75 years with urothelial cancer.

The chain employs TRBV10-1 and TRBJ1-1; the D is unclear. The CDR3 totals 14 residues. The V and J ends lost 0 bases and 1 base respectively, with 6 bases between them. Germline V gene sequence: CDR1 WNHNN, CDR2 SYGVQD (reference sequence). This CDR3 is CASSESRANTEAFF. CDR3 bases: TGCGCCAGCAGTGAGTCACGAGCGAACACTGAAGCTTTCTTT.

The V gene is TRBV2, the J gene TRBJ2-1; 10 bases align to TRBD1. Trimming cost V 8 bases and J 9 bases; bases outside gene matches: 4. The CDR3 consists of 12 residues. Germline-derived CDR1 and CDR2 are SNHLY and FYNNEI. CDR3 amino acids: CASHGDRGEQFF. The CDR3 DNA reads as TGTGCCAGCCATGGGGACAGGGGTGAGCAGTTCTTC.

The chain carries TRBV7-8 and TRBJ2-7, with D perhaps TRBD1 (5 bases). V lost 1 base to trimming and J lost 2 bases, with 6 bases between them. Germline V gene data show CDR1 as SGHVS and CDR2 as FQNEAQ. This CDR3 is built from 13 residues. The CDR3 DNA follows: TGTGCCAGCAGCTTAGGCAGGGCCTACGAGCAGTACTTC. Residues: CASSLGRAYEQYF.

The chain uses TRBV13 and TRBJ2-5; D possibly corresponds to TRBD2 (5 bases). Trimming left V 4 bases short and J 1 base short, with 13 bases between. The germline V gene has CDR1 PRHDT and CDR2 FYEKMQ (reference sequence). The CDR3 spans 15 residues. The CDR3 bases are TGTGCCAGCAGCTCATACCCCGCGGGCCAAGAGACCCAGTACTTC. It encodes CASSSYPAGQETQYF.

The gene calls are TRBV4-3 and TRBJ1-5; D perhaps matches TRBD1 (5 bases). The CDR3 runs to 15 residues. V lost 0 bases to trimming and J lost 3 bases, with 9 bases between them. Germline V gives CDR1 LGHNA, CDR2 YSLEER. CDR3 protein: CASSQDKTVNQPQHF. The CDR3 coding sequence is TGCGCCAGCAGCCAAGATAAGACAGTCAATCAGCCCCAGCATTTT.

The chain uses TRBV11-2 and TRBJ1-3; D is perhaps TRBD1 (5 bases). The CDR3 extends over 14 amino acids. V dropped 6 bases and J dropped 0 bases, with 9 bases sitting between them. CDR1 SGHAT and CDR2 FQNNGV come from the germline V gene. The CDR3 region is CASSDDSSGNTIYF. CDR3 nucleotides: TGTGCCAGCAGTGACGACAGCTCTGGAAACACCATATATTTT.

This CDR3 reads CASSIEGQGALRSYNEQFF. CDR3 DNA sequence: TGCGCCAGCAGCATTGAAGGACAGGGGGCATTACGCTCCTACAATGAGCAGTTCTTC. This chain uses TRBV5-1 with TRBJ2-1; 11 bases match TRBD1. The V and J ends lost 4 bases and 0 bases, in that order; junction bases with no gene match: 12. This CDR3 has 19 amino acids. In germline, CDR1 is SGHRS, CDR2 YFSETQ. Using reference TRBV5-1 and TRBJ2-1 for the parts outside the CDR3, the full variable domain is KAGVTQTPRYLIKTRGQQVTLSCSPISGHRSVSWYQQTPGQGLQFLFEYFSETQRNKGNFPGRFSGRQFSNSRSEMNVSTLELGDSALYLCASSIEGQGALRSYNEQFFGPGTRLTVL.

The gene calls are TRBV7-9 and TRBJ2-3; no clear D. The length of the CDR3 is 11 residues. V dropped 5 bases and J dropped 4 bases, with 4 bases sitting between them. In germline, CDR1 is SEHNR, CDR2 FQNEAQ (reference sequence). The CDR3 sequence is CASSRSDTQYF. The CDR3 DNA is TGTGCCAGCAGCCGGTCAGATACGCAGTATTTT.

The rearrangement uses TRBV7-2 and TRBJ2-7; D perhaps matches TRBD1 (6 bases). V lost 4 bases and J 1 base, leaving 17 bases between the germline ends. This CDR3 comprises 16 residues. Germline lookup yields CDR1 SGHTA and CDR2 FQGNSA. In DNA form, the CDR3 reads TGTGCCAGCAGCTCTCGGACAGTTGTTCGTTCCTACGAGCAGTACTTC. This sequence encodes CASSSRTVVRSYEQYF.

J is TRBJ2-3 and V is TRBV5-3, with unresolved D. TRBV5-3 qualifies as an ORF whose function is uncertain. The CDR3 runs 14 residues. Trimming left V 4 bases short and J 2 bases short, with 11 bases between. This chain's CDR3 is CARSETFLTDTQYF. The DNA for the CDR3 is TGTGCCAGAAGCGAAACTTTTCTCACAGATACGCAGTATTTT.

This clone was found a few times. The rearrangement links TRBV28 to TRBJ1-5; unclear D gene. The V and J ends lost 4 bases and 7 bases respectively, with 11 bases between them. Germline lookup yields CDR1 MDHEN and CDR2 SYDVKM. The CDR3 consists of 13 residues. The CDR3 spells CASSSTKAQPQHF. The CDR3 DNA reads TGTGCCAGCAGTTCCACCAAAGCACAGCCCCAGCATTTT. Filled out from reference TRBV28 and TRBJ1-5, the complete variable domain reads DVKVTQSSRYLVKRTGEKVFLECVQDMDHENMFWYRQDPGLGLRLIYFSYDVKMKEKGDIPEGYSVSREKKERFSLILESASTNQTSMYLCASSSTKAQPQHFGDGTRLSIL.

This rearrangement joins TRBV6-5 to TRBJ2-5, with D perhaps matching TRBD1 (5 bases). V was pared by 2 bases and J by 11 bases, with 9 bases between. The CDR3 length is 11 residues. Germline loops: CDR1 MNHEY, CDR2 SVGAGI. The CDR3 loop reads CASSYTGSQYF. CDR3 nucleotides: TGTGCCAGCAGTTACACAGGTTCACAGTACTTC.

The rearrangement joins TRBV27 to TRBJ1-1, with 7 bases matching TRBD1. Per germline, CDR1 MNHEY and CDR2 SMNVEV (reference sequence). V was pared by 5 bases and J by 0 bases, with 6 bases of the junction left unmatched. This CDR3 comprises 15 residues. The CDR3 is CASSPLDRLNTEAFF. The CDR3 region has the DNA TGTGCCAGCAGTCCTCTGGACAGGTTGAACACTGAAGCTTTCTTT.

This chain links TRBV2 with TRBJ2-5, with 7 positions matching TRBD2. Germline V gives CDR1 SNHLY, CDR2 FYNNEI. CDR3 length: 13 residues. With 7 bases clipped from V and 1 base from J, the junction kept 3 bases outside the gene matches. This CDR3 reads CASKLALQETQYF. CDR3 DNA sequence: TGTGCCAGCAAACTAGCGCTCCAAGAGACCCAGTACTTC.

The chain couples TRBV6-6 to TRBJ2-7; possibly TRBD2 for D (5 bases). Germline V gene sequence: CDR1 MNHNY, CDR2 SVGAGI (reference sequence). With 7 bases removed from V and 5 bases from J, the gap between germline ends came to 18 bases. There are 14 residues in the CDR3. The CDR3 DNA is TGTGCCAGCACGAGAATTGGTAGCGTTCACGAGCAGTACTTC. Protein: CASTRIGSVHEQYF.

The chain carries TRBV6-6 and TRBJ2-7; 7 bases align to TRBD1. V shed 6 bases, J shed 1 base, and the junction held 3 bases outside the gene matches. Germline-derived CDR1 and CDR2 are MNHNY and SVGAGI (reference sequence). The CDR3 is made up of 13 amino acids. For the CDR3, the DNA is TGTGCCAGCAGGATGACAGGGTCCTACGAGCAGTACTTC. Translating it yields CASRMTGSYEQYF.

The J gene is TRBJ2-2, the V gene TRBV11-2; TRBD1 matches at 7 bases. Trimming cost V 3 bases and J 6 bases; bases outside gene matches: 7. Germline CDR1 SGHAT, CDR2 FQNNGV. This CDR3 is built from 15 residues. The CDR3 spells CASSFLGGRAGELFF. In DNA, the CDR3 is TGTGCCAGCAGCTTCCTAGGGGGCCGGGCCGGGGAGCTGTTTTTT.

The chain carries TRBV7-6 and TRBJ2-1; 11 nucleotides match TRBD1. Per the germline V gene, CDR1 is SGHVS and CDR2 is FNYEAQ. Unmatched junction bases numbered 6, after V lost 1 base and J lost 13 bases. This CDR3 is built from 14 residues. This CDR3 is CASSLGAGTGGQFF. The DNA of the CDR3 is TGTGCCAGCAGCTTAGGGGCCGGGACAGGGGGACAGTTCTTC.

CDR3 residues: CASSYGQDSYEQYF. The CDR3 DNA is TGTGCCAGCAGTTACGGCCAGGATAGCTACGAGCAGTACTTC. The gene calls are TRBV6-5 and TRBJ2-7; D is unclear. The V and J ends lost 2 bases and 3 bases respectively, with 11 bases between them. Germline CDR1 reads MNHEY; CDR2 reads SVGAGI. This CDR3 has 14 residues.

This chain links TRBV5-1 with TRBJ1-2, with 7 bases aligning to TRBD1. Germline V gives CDR1 SGHRS, CDR2 YFSETQ. After removal of 7 bases from V and 8 bases from J, the junction contained 14 bases not matched to a gene. The CDR3 has 14 residues. This CDR3 is CASVRDSGYEGYTF. The CDR3 DNA is TGCGCCAGCGTCCGGGACAGTGGGTATGAGGGCTACACCTTC.